The entry below describes one T cell receptor beta chain. Antigen specificity is unknown. The PCR made use of 60 Vbeta and 13 Jbeta primers. Some clones are missing from TCRdb's copy, which holds only in-frame ones; the method was immunoSEQ multiplex PCR. The repertoire holds 160,000 or so clones, with less than 80% as singletons. This sample was taken from a study of cytomegalovirus exposure and HLA in healthy donors. The CDR3 runs to 14 residues. V lost 6 bases to trimming and J lost 7 bases; unmatched junction nucleotides: 9. Looked up from germline, CDR1 is SGHRS and CDR2 is YFSETQ. Study-level results: The investigators catalogued 164 TCR beta chains as cytomegalovirus-associated.

The chain combines TRBV5-1 with TRBJ2-2; the match to TRBD2 covers 7 bases. This TCR derives from a man aged 35 to 55 in good health and CMV-seronegative. Sequencing was performed on PBMCs. CDR3 amino acids: CASTQRDKGGELFF. The CDR3 region has the DNA TGCGCCAGCACCCAGCGGGATAAGGGCGGGGAGCTGTTTTTT.